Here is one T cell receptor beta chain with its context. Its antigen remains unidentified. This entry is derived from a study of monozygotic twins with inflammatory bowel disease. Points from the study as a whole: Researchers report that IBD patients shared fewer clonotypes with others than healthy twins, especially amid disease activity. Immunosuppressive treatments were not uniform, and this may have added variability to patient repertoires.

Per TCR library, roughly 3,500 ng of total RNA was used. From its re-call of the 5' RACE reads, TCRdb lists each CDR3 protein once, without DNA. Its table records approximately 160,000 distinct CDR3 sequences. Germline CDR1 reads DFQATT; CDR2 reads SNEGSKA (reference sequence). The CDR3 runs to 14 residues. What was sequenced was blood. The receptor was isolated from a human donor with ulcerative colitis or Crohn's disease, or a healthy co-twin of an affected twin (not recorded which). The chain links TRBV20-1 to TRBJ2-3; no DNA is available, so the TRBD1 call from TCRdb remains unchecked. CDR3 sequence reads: CSASGGAGTDTQYF.